Shown below are 32 T cell receptor beta chains from a single sample sequenced in a study of shared clonotypes between healthy human individuals. Measured with immunoSEQ multiplex PCR; TCRdb has only the in-frame clones, and not every one. The table shows a few million clones, with approximately 94% occurring only once. Source material: naive CD4+ T cells sorted from blood. As to subset: CD45RA+ positively selected. All receptors derive from a young man in good health.

The count of this clone is one. This sample also contains other DNA sequences that code for the same CDR3. The chain joins TRBV30 to TRBJ2-5; possibly TRBD2 for D (5 bases). CDR1 GTSNPN and CDR2 SVGIG come from the germline V gene (reference sequence). The CDR3 totals 12 residues. Trimming left V 1 base short and J 5 bases short, with 8 bases between. CDR3 in amino acids: CAWSGGSETQYF. CDR3 nucleotides: TGTGCCTGGAGTGGTGGGAGCGAGACCCAGTACTTC.

V usage is TRBV10-3 and J usage is TRBJ2-7, with D possibly being TRBD2 (6 bases). This CDR3 has 13 amino acids. Germline V gives CDR1 ENHRY, CDR2 SYGVKD. Trimming cost V 3 bases and J 4 bases, with 10 bases left between them. The CDR3 nucleotides are TGTGCCATCAGTGACTTTGGGGGGTACGAGCAGTACTTC. Residues: CAISDFGGYEQYF.

The chain carries TRBV30 and TRBJ1-2; D gene uncertain. CDR1 and CDR2 (germline): GTSNPN, SVGIG (reference sequence). Trimming left V 1 base short and J 4 bases short, with 10 bases between. The CDR3 contains 13 residues. For the CDR3, the DNA is TGTGCCTGGAGTGAGGCGGGCCCCTATGGCTACACCTTC. Encoded protein: CAWSEAGPYGYTF.

This sequence joins TRBV6-5 and TRBJ1-1; D may be TRBD1 (5 bases). Germline CDR1 reads MNHEY; CDR2 reads SVGAGI. V was cut by 4 bases and J by 5 bases, with 14 bases left in between. The CDR3 extends over 14 amino acids. In DNA, the CDR3 is TGTGCCAGCAGTTGGGGGTGGGCTGGTACTGAAGCTTTCTTT. Its translation is CASSWGWAGTEAFF.

The chain has TRBV11-2 and TRBJ2-1, with D possibly matching TRBD2 (5 bases). V was clipped by 6 bases and J by 7 bases, with 22 bases between them. Germline V gene data show CDR1 as SGHAT and CDR2 as FQNNGV. CDR3 length: 16 amino acids. This chain's CDR3 is CASSPVGAAFGNEQFF. The CDR3 coding sequence is TGTGCCAGCAGTCCTGTGGGAGCGGCTTTCGGGAATGAGCAGTTCTTC. Full variable domain (outside the CDR3, taken from reference TRBV11-2 and TRBJ2-1): EAGVAQSPRYKIIEKRQSVAFWCNPISGHATLYWYQQILGQGPKLLIQFQNNGVVDDSQLPKDRFSAERLKGVDSTLKIQPAKLEDSAVYLCASSPVGAAFGNEQFFGPGTRLTVL.

The chain combines TRBV4-2 with TRBJ2-5, with D hard to call. The ends were cut back, 0 bases at V and 5 bases at J, with 13 bases in the middle. The CDR3 runs 15 residues. Germline values: CDR1 LGHNA, CDR2 YNFKEQ. The CDR3 protein is CASSQDGAVGETQYF. DNA of the CDR3: TGTGCCAGCAGCCAAGATGGCGCTGTCGGGGAGACCCAGTACTTC.

Notes on this clone: The sample holds other DNA sequences that translate to the same CDR3. J is TRBJ2-1 and V is TRBV5-1; 7 bases fit TRBD1. CDR3 length: 15 amino acids. V lost 3 bases and J lost 1; bases outside the gene matches: 4. Germline CDR1 SGHRS, CDR2 YFSETQ. CDR3 coding DNA: TGCGCCAGCAGCTCCACAGGGGAATCCTACAATGAGCAGTTCTTC. It codes for CASSSTGESYNEQFF. Together with reference TRBV5-1 and TRBJ2-1, the CDR3 gives the full variable domain: KAGVTQTPRYLIKTRGQQVTLSCSPISGHRSVSWYQQTPGQGLQFLFEYFSETQRNKGNFPGRFSGRQFSNSRSEMNVSTLELGDSALYLCASSSTGESYNEQFFGPGTRLTVL.

V is TRBV4-3 and J is TRBJ2-6; D is possibly TRBD2 (5 bases). This CDR3 region has 17 residues. CDR1 and CDR2 from the germline V gene are LGHNA and YSLEER. With 0 bases removed from V and 0 bases from J, the gap between germline ends came to 9 bases. The CDR3: CASSQDAGNSGANVLTF. The CDR3 DNA sequence: TGCGCCAGCAGCCAAGATGCGGGTAACTCTGGGGCCAACGTCCTGACTTTC.

The V and J genes are TRBV18 and TRBJ2-7, with 8 bases fitting TRBD1. The CDR3 spans 15 residues. Germline V CDR1 and CDR2: KGHSH, LQKENI. The V segment lost 6 bases and the J segment 6 bases; nucleotides outside the gene matches: 13. In DNA, the CDR3 is TGTGCCAGCTCCCCAGGAGGGACAGGACTTGGCGAGCAGTACTTC. It codes for CASSPGGTGLGEQYF.

This clone appeared a single time. The chain links TRBV27 to TRBJ1-1, with D perhaps matching TRBD1 (6 bases). Per the germline V gene, CDR1 is MNHEY and CDR2 is SMNVEV (reference sequence). V shed 6 bases and J shed 1 base, with 12 bases lying between them. There are 14 residues in the CDR3. CDR3 residues: CASSQLTGNTEAFF. In nucleotides, the CDR3 is TGTGCCAGCAGCCAGCTGACAGGGAACACTGAAGCTTTCTTT.

This chain links TRBV5-1 with TRBJ1-3, with TRBD1 matching 7 bases. V lost 0 bases and J lost 3; bases outside the gene matches: 3. Germline V gene data show CDR1 as SGHRS and CDR2 as YFSETQ. The CDR3 is made up of 15 amino acids. CDR3 loop: CASSLGDRIGNTIYF. The CDR3 DNA follows: TGCGCCAGCAGCTTGGGGGACAGAATTGGAAACACCATATATTTT.

This chain links TRBV7-2 with TRBJ2-1; 8 bases map to TRBD2. Per germline, CDR1 SGHTA and CDR2 FQGNSA. Trimming took 2 bases from V and 5 from J; bases not matched to a gene: 8. The CDR3 consists of 16 residues. For the CDR3, the DNA is TGTGCCAGCAGCTTATGGAGCGGGAGAGGGGACAATGAGCAGTTCTTC. It is translated as CASSLWSGRGDNEQFF.

The V gene is TRBV10-1, the J gene TRBJ2-7, with a possible D match to TRBD1 (6 bases). The CDR3 covers 13 residues. The V end was cut by 6 bases, the J end by 2 bases, with 11 bases between. Germline V gene data show CDR1 as WNHNN and CDR2 as SYGVQD (reference sequence). The CDR3 sequence is CASRGDNAYEQYF. CDR3 coding DNA: TGCGCCAGCAGGGGGGACAATGCCTACGAGCAGTACTTC.

CDR3 in DNA: TGTGCCAGCGTAGCCGGGACACCGAGTTCCTACGAGCAGTACTTC. Translation gives CASVAGTPSSYEQYF. The chain recombines TRBV5-5 with TRBJ2-7; D possibly corresponds to TRBD1 (6 bases). This CDR3 has 15 amino acids. Trimming stripped 7 bases from V and 1 base from J, with 18 bases between. CDR1 is SGHKS, CDR2 YYEKEE, per germline (reference sequence).

This chain uses TRBV28 with TRBJ1-5, with D possibly matching TRBD1 (6 bases). The V gene's germline CDR1 is MDHEN and CDR2 SYDVKM. Deletions cut 5 bases from V and 0 bases from J, with 8 bases between. This CDR3 has 14 amino acids. CDR3 DNA sequence: TGTGCCAGCAGTGGACAGACTAGCAATCAGCCCCAGCATTTT. It translates to CASSGQTSNQPQHF.

The chain combines TRBV5-6 with TRBJ2-3; 10 bases are a match to TRBD2. There are 15 residues in the CDR3. The trim removed 2 bases at V and 4 bases at J, leaving 4 bases unmatched. Germline assignment: CDR1 SGHDT and CDR2 YYEEEE. CDR3 DNA sequence: TGTGCCAGCAGCTTCCTAGCGGGAGTAGCAGATACGCAGTATTTT. Protein: CASSFLAGVADTQYF.

This clone came up once. The chain joins TRBV10-3 to TRBJ1-6; a weak D match, TRBD1 (6 bases). From germline, CDR1 is ENHRY and CDR2 SYGVKD. The CDR3 length is 13 residues. V lost 8 bases and J 10 bases, leaving 15 bases between the germline ends. CDR3 nucleotide sequence: TGTGCCATCCGGGACAACTTACCGTCACCCCTCCACTTT. This codes for CAIRDNLPSPLHF.

The chain is built from TRBV5-6 and TRBJ1-2, with D perhaps TRBD1 (6 bases). Germline V gene sequence: CDR1 SGHDT, CDR2 YYEEEE. V dropped 4 bases and J dropped 13 bases, with 17 bases sitting between them. This CDR3 contains 12 residues. CDR3 protein: CASSLDRTWSTF. CDR3 coding DNA: TGTGCCAGCAGCCTAGACAGGACTTGGAGCACCTTC.

As for this clone: The same CDR3 also results from other DNA sequences found in this sample. The chain recombines TRBV7-2 with TRBJ1-1; D ambiguous. The CDR3 totals 14 residues. CDR1 SGHTA and CDR2 FQGNSA come from the germline V gene. Trimming took off 2 bases at V and 1 base at J, with 8 bases between the two ends. CDR3 protein: CASSLQQANTEAFF. The CDR3 region has the DNA TGTGCCAGCAGCTTACAACAAGCGAACACTGAAGCTTTCTTT.

The rearrangement joins TRBV18 to TRBJ2-7, with D hard to call. With 1 base removed from V and 3 bases from J, the gap between germline ends came to 10 bases. The germline V gene has CDR1 KGHSH and CDR2 LQKENI. The CDR3 spans 14 residues. CDR3 region: CASSPLADFYEQYF. The CDR3 nucleotides are TGTGCCAGCTCACCACTGGCGGATTTCTACGAGCAGTACTTC. Looking up the rest from reference TRBV18 and TRBJ2-7 gives the full variable domain: NAGVMQNPRHLVRRRGQEARLRCSPMKGHSHVYWYRQLPEEGLKFMVYLQKENIIDESGMPKERFSAEFPKEGPSILRIQQVVRGDSAAYFCASSPLADFYEQYFGPGTRLTVT.

The V and J genes are TRBV11-2 and TRBJ2-7; tentative D call: TRBD1 (5 bases). The CDR3 runs 15 residues. Per germline, CDR1 SGHAT and CDR2 FQNNGV. Trimming pared 5 bases from V and 2 bases from J, leaving 16 bases between. CDR3 sequence (DNA): TGTGCCAGCAGCACCAGGGTCGATCGGACCTACGAGCAGTACTTC. This gives the protein CASSTRVDRTYEQYF. The entire variable domain, with the rest obtained from reference TRBV11-2 and TRBJ2-7, is as follows: EAGVAQSPRYKIIEKRQSVAFWCNPISGHATLYWYQQILGQGPKLLIQFQNNGVVDDSQLPKDRFSAERLKGVDSTLKIQPAKLEDSAVYLCASSTRVDRTYEQYFGPGTRLTVT.

The CDR3 DNA is TGTGCCAGCAGAGACCAGGGGGAAAATCAGCCCCAGCATTTT. Its protein is CASRDQGENQPQHF. This chain links TRBV6-1 with TRBJ1-5, with 7 bases identical to TRBD1. The CDR3 sequence is 14 residues long. Unmatched junction bases numbered 6, after V lost 6 bases and J lost 4 bases. Germline V gives CDR1 MNHNS, CDR2 SASEGT.

The rearrangement uses TRBV5-1 and TRBJ2-1, with D perhaps matching TRBD1 (5 bases). Germline V gene lookup returns CDR1 SGHRS and CDR2 YFSETQ. V shed 0 bases and J shed 6 bases, with 13 bases lying between them. The CDR3 spans 15 residues. The CDR3 region has the DNA TGCGCCAGCAGCTTGGTTCAGGGAACTTTCAATGAGCAGTTCTTC. Its translation is CASSLVQGTFNEQFF.

V and J are TRBV6-6 and TRBJ2-7; TRBD1 matches 7 bases. The J segment lost 3 bases and the V segment lost 8 bases, leaving 7 bases of the junction unmatched. Germline V gives CDR1 MNHNY, CDR2 SVGAGI (reference sequence). The CDR3 length is 13 residues. CDR3 DNA sequence: TGTGCCAGCGATAAGAGGGGGCGCTACGAGCAGTACTTC. The encoded protein is CASDKRGRYEQYF.

This chain uses TRBV15 with TRBJ2-6, with 10 bases aligning to TRBD1. The CDR3 runs to 18 residues. The ends lost 2 bases at V and 2 bases at J; junction bases unmatched: 6. Germline-derived CDR1 and CDR2 are LNHNV and YYDKDF (reference sequence). The CDR3 DNA is TGTGCCACCAGCAGAATGGACAGGGGGACTACTGGGGCCAACGTCCTGACTTTC. It translates to CATSRMDRGTTGANVLTF.

The J gene is TRBJ2-3, the V gene TRBV27; no firm D call. The CDR3 contains 14 residues. Per the germline V gene, CDR1 is MNHEY and CDR2 is SMNVEV (reference sequence). Between the trimmed V and J ends, which lost 2 bases and 4 bases, there was a span of 10 bases. The CDR3 is CASSLDRWADTQYF. The DNA for the CDR3 is TGTGCCAGCAGTTTAGATAGGTGGGCAGATACGCAGTATTTT.

The gene calls are TRBV7-2 and TRBJ2-7; a weak D match, TRBD2 (6 bases). V gave up 1 base and J gave up 0 bases, with 13 bases separating them. This CDR3 has 16 amino acids. Germline loops: CDR1 SGHTA, CDR2 FQGNSA. CDR3 in amino acids: CASSLDIAEFSYEQYF. The CDR3 nucleotides read TGTGCCAGCAGCTTAGACATAGCGGAATTCTCCTACGAGCAGTACTTC. Using reference TRBV7-2 and TRBJ2-7 for the parts outside the CDR3, the full variable domain is GAGVSQSPSNKVTEKGKDVELRCDPISGHTALYWYRQSLGQGLEFLIYFQGNSAPDKSGLPSDRFSAERTGGSVSTLTIQRTQQEDSAVYLCASSLDIAEFSYEQYFGPGTRLTVT.

This rearrangement joins TRBV2 to TRBJ1-2; D ambiguous. V was clipped by 4 bases and J by 7 bases, with 7 bases between them. CDR1 and CDR2 (germline): SNHLY, FYNNEI. There are 11 residues in the CDR3. The CDR3 sequence: CASSGRTGYTF. The CDR3 DNA reads as TGTGCCAGCAGTGGGCGTACTGGCTACACCTTC.

The chain uses TRBV4-1 and TRBJ2-1; D may be TRBD1 or TRBD2 (5 bases each). With 8 bases removed from V and 9 bases from J, the gap between germline ends came to 17 bases. Germline-derived CDR1 and CDR2 are MGHRA and YSYEKL. This CDR3 comprises 13 residues. The CDR3 DNA reads TGCGCCAGCCAAGCGGTCCCTCAGGGTGAGCAGTTCTTC. Protein sequence: CASQAVPQGEQFF.

The chain links TRBV11-2 to TRBJ1-5; 9 nucleotides agree with TRBD1. The germline V gene encodes CDR1 SGHAT and CDR2 FQNNGV. The CDR3 contains 15 residues. V lost 5 bases to trimming and J lost 6 bases; unmatched junction nucleotides: 8. The CDR3 protein is CASSSDRGEGQPQHF. The CDR3 DNA reads TGTGCCAGCAGCAGCGACAGGGGGGAGGGTCAGCCCCAGCATTTT. Supplemented by reference TRBV11-2 and TRBJ1-5, the full variable domain reads EAGVAQSPRYKIIEKRQSVAFWCNPISGHATLYWYQQILGQGPKLLIQFQNNGVVDDSQLPKDRFSAERLKGVDSTLKIQPAKLEDSAVYLCASSSDRGEGQPQHFGDGTRLSIL.

The chain has TRBV5-4 and TRBJ2-5; the match to TRBD2 covers 10 bases. J lost 4 bases, V lost 0 bases, and 3 bases had no gene match. CDR1 and CDR2 (germline): SGHNT, YYREEE (reference sequence). CDR3 size: 15 residues. The CDR3 protein is CASSLALAGVETQYF. DNA of the CDR3: TGTGCCAGCAGCTTGGCGCTAGCGGGAGTAGAGACCCAGTACTTC.

Remarks on this clone: The identical CDR3 is also encoded by other nucleotide sequences in the sample. The chain uses TRBV7-2 and TRBJ1-2, with TRBD1 as a possible D gene (6 bases). The CDR3 runs to 13 residues. Germline values: CDR1 SGHTA, CDR2 FQGNSA. V lost 2 bases to trimming and J lost 4 bases, with 8 bases between them. The CDR3 nucleotides are TGTGCCAGCAGCTTAAGGGGGGGCTATGGCTACACCTTC. It translates to CASSLRGGYGYTF.